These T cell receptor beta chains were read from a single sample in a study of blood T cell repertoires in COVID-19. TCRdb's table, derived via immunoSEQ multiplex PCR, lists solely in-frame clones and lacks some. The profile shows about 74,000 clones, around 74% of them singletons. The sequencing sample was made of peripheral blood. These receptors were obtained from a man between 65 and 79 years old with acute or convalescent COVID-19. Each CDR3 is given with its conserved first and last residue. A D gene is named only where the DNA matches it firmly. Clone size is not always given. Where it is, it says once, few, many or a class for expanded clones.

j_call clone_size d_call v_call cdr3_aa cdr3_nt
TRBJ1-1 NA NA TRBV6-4 CASSDSGGAGKAFF TGTGCCAGCAGTGACTCAGGGGGAGCTGGGAAGGCTTTCTTT
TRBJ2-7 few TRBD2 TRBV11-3 CASSVSGRVDEQYF TGTGCCAGCAGCGTGAGCGGGAGGGTGGACGAGCAGTACTTC
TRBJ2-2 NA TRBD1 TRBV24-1 CATGDRGPITNTGELFF TGTGCCACCGGGGACAGGGGACCGATTACTAACACCGGGGAGCTGTTTTTT
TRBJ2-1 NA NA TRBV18 CASSPSWPAGDEQFF TGTGCCAGCTCACCATCATGGCCAGCAGGGGACGAGCAGTTCTTC
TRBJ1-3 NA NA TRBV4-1 CASSQDRVLVKGGGNTIYF TGCGCCAGCAGCCAAGATCGGGTACTCGTTAAAGGGGGTGGAAACACCATATATTTT
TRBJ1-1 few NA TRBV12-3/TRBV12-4 CASSFTGTEAFF TGTGCCAGCAGTTTTACCGGTACTGAAGCTTTCTTT
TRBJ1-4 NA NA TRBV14 CASSQDRQLGPTNEKLFF TGTGCCAGCAGCCAAGATCGCCAGCTAGGTCCAACTAATGAAAAACTGTTTTTT
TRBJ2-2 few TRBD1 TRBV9 CASSVTGVTGELFF TGTGCCAGCAGCGTAACAGGGGTCACCGGGGAGCTGTTTTTT
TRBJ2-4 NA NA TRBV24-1 CATSASRGGIQYF TGTGCCACCAGTGCCTCGAGGGGGGGCATTCAGTACTTC
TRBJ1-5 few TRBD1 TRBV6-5 CASSPGQGPHQPQHF TGTGCCAGCAGTCCGGGACAGGGCCCCCATCAGCCCCAGCATTTT
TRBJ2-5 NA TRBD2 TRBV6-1 CASSDLLAANQETQYF TGTGCCAGCAGTGACCTCCTAGCGGCGAACCAAGAGACCCAGTACTTC
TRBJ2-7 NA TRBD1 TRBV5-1 CASSGTGTYEQYF TGCGCCAGCTCCGGGACAGGGACTTACGAGCAGTACTTC
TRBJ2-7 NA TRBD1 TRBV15 CATSEGEGQSYEQYF TGTGCCACCAGCGAGGGTGAGGGACAGTCCTACGAGCAGTACTTC
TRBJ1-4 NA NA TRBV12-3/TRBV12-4 CASSFQAEKLFF TGTGCCAGCAGTTTTCAGGCTGAAAAACTGTTTTTT
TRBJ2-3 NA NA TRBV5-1 CASSPHAGGRITDTQYF TGCGCCAGCAGCCCTCATGCCGGGGGGCGGATCACAGATACGCAGTATTTT
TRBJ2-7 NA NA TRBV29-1 CSVGLGRGEQYF TGCAGCGTTGGGTTAGGACGGGGCGAGCAGTACTTC
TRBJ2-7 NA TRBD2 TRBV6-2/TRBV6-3 CASSSGGAGVSYEQYF TGTGCCAGCAGCTCTGGGGGAGCGGGGGTATCCTACGAGCAGTACTTC
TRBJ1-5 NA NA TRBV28 CASSLMGGGENWRHRQPQHF TGTGCCAGCAGTTTAATGGGGGGGGGCGAGAACTGGAGGCACCGTCAGCCCCAGCATTTT
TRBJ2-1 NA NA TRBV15 CATSSLTGSYNEQFF TGTGCCACCAGCAGTCTCACGGGAAGCTACAATGAGCAGTTCTTC
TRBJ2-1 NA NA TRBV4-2 CASSLLTTSFNEQFF TGTGCCAGCAGCCTTCTCACGACTAGTTTCAATGAGCAGTTCTTC
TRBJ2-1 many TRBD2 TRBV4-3 CASSQEALAGATTIAYEQFF TGCGCCAGCAGCCAAGAGGCCCTAGCGGGAGCAACTACTATAGCATATGAGCAGTTCTTC
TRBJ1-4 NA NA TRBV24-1 CATSGGPSSGNEKLFF TGTGCCACCAGCGGTGGACCCTCTTCGGGAAATGAAAAACTGTTTTTT
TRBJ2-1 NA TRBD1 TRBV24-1 CATSDPTAAGGDYNEQFF TGTGCCACCAGTGATCCGACCGCCGCAGGGGGCGACTACAATGAGCAGTTCTTC
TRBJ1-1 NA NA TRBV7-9 CASSRGVGTEAFF TGTGCCAGCAGCCGGGGGGTTGGTACTGAAGCTTTCTTT
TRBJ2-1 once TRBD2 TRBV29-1 CSEGLAVHNEQFF TGCAGCGAGGGACTAGCGGTTCACAATGAGCAGTTCTTC
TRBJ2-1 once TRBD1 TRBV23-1 CASSQFRQGAQVRDEQFF TGCGCCAGCAGTCAATTTCGGCAGGGGGCGCAAGTACGGGATGAGCAGTTCTTC